The sequence of this T cell receptor beta chain was determined in a study of tumor T cells in aggressive B-cell lymphoma. Germline CDR1 ENHRY, CDR2 SYGVKD. The CDR3 extends over 15 amino acids. J lost 6 bases, V lost 0 bases, and 7 bases had no gene match. Data came from immunoSEQ multiplex PCR; TCRdb stores just in-frame clones and leaves some out. The data show 650 or so clones, about 87% seen once. V usage is TRBV10-3 and J usage is TRBJ2-7, with 8 bases aligning to TRBD1. The sample was tumor tissue. The TCR comes from an adult with diffuse large B cell lymphoma. CDR3 loop: CAISESTGGVSEQYF. Here the CDR3 DNA reads TGTGCCATCAGTGAGTCAACAGGGGGAGTATCCGAGCAGTACTTC.